This TCR beta chain comes out of a study of T cells after yellow fever vaccination (dated by TCRdb to between 2018 and 2021). Study-wide context: Libraries from fractions with low cell numbers were prepared with the SMART-Seq v4 Ultra Low Input RNA kit. To follow T-cell clones before and after primary and booster YFV17D yellow fever vaccination, bulk TCR alpha and beta repertoires were sequenced over time. The cohort comprised two healthy male donors, one aged 18 to 29 and one aged 30 to 39 years. Bulk PBMC replicates and cell subsets were isolated from blood drawn at multiple timepoints before and after both primary and secondary immunization. General conclusions and limits of the study: Only two donors were included in the study, so the extent to which the findings can be generalized is limited. Computational filtering was required because FACS-sorted repertoires could contain abundant contaminating clonotypes from the bulk population. The secondary T-cell response was found to be weaker but faster than the primary response, with a peak reached on day 5 rather than on day 15. Most clones expanded after primary vaccination were re-detected after the booster (about 95% of CD4 and more than 70% of CD8), suggesting broad memory maintenance. A small fraction of clonotypes showed up in both the CD4 and CD8 compartments, probably as a result of convergent recombination.

The reads were generated on an Illumina NovaSeq 6000. TCR cDNA was synthesized by 5'RACE template switching, which introduced a universal primer site and unique molecular identifiers. Priming of cDNA synthesis was performed from both the TCR alpha and TCR beta constant segments. Two PCR steps were used to amplify libraries, with sample barcodes and sequencing adapters being added in the second step. Sequencing of the libraries was done on either Illumina HiSeq 2500 (2x100 bp) or NovaSeq (2x150 bp). In the authors' own workflow: MIGEC handled demultiplexing of reads and collapsing into UMI consensus sequences, while MiXCR performed V(D)J alignment. Vaccine-responding clonotypes were identified with edgeR using replicate PBMC samples, with FDR below 0.01 and a log2 fold change above 5 up to day 15 being required. Each bulk clonotype was labeled CD4 or CD8 based on which sequenced repertoire, CD4 or CD8, contained the clonotype at higher abundance. The public sequencing data were trimmed at Q25 with fastp and processed into clonotypes with MiXCR by TCRdb, which kept only in-frame beta chains. Rows matching on CDR3 protein sequence are summarized as one entry with the most common DNA and genes. The V and J calls, along with clone size, are taken from TCRdb and not from the paper's own processing. For this sample there are approximately 300,000 distinct CDR3 sequences; about 11% appear just once. The ten largest clones capture under 4% of the sample.

The germline V gene (reference sequence) provides CDR1 DFQATT and CDR2 SNEGSKA. Inclusive of the bounding cysteine and valine, the CDR3 is 14 residues long. Only the CDR3 DNA stays, 42 bases, in frame from base 1. Trimming leaves V shorter by 0 bases and J shorter by 0 bases, with the junction holding 1 base beyond the gene matches. The sample's treatment or condition label is to be understood as: live attenuated yellow fever vaccine strain. PBMCs were isolated from peripheral blood using a standard Ficoll-Paque protocol. Dynabeads CD4 and CD8 positive selection kits were used to isolate CD4 and CD8 T-cell fractions. RNA was extracted with TriZol from bulk PBMCs, CD4 and CD8 fractions, and dextramer-positive and dextramer-negative fractions. This clonotype turned up a few times. Its antigen target is currently unknown. No clone much larger than this one lies a single base away; base qualities are absent.

The sequence was obtained from a man aged 18 to 35 who received the YFV17D yellow fever vaccine. This material consisted of CD4+ T cells sorted from PBMCs, taken 45 days after the yellow fever booster vaccination. The chain was built from TRBV20-1 and TRBJ2-7, and 8 junction bases match TRBD2. The sequenced DNA is TGCAGTGCTAGAGACCTAGCGGGCTCCTACGAGCAGTACGTC. It encodes CSARDLAGSYEQYV.